This T cell receptor (beta chain) was captured in a study of early T cells in non-severe SARS-CoV-2 infection. As for the study in general: Sequenced bulk RNA came from whole blood that was unsorted, and chains were unpaired.

Trimming stripped 2 bases from V and 2 bases from J, with 15 bases between. Germline V gives CDR1 MNHNY, CDR2 SVGAGI (reference sequence). This CDR3 contains 16 residues. Each cDNA molecule carried a unique molecular identifier. TCRdb processed the 5' RACE reads anew with MiXCR; each CDR3 protein has one entry. Of roughly 62,000 distinct CDR3 sequences listed, 7% to 8% were seen once; the top ten hold about 3.2%. Many counts were recorded for this clonotype. Its target is not known. Study outcomes and limitations: VDJdb matching, biased toward anti-spike CD8 responses, missed private and CD4 specificities.

This clonotype originated in an adult who was a healthcare worker with PCR-confirmed SARS-CoV-2 infection or an uninfected control (not recorded which). The sample taken for sequencing was whole blood. The chain recombines TRBV6-6 with TRBJ1-1; weak D call: TRBD1 (5 bases). The CDR3 loop is CASSYDAGGVNTEAFF. The DNA of the CDR3 is TGTGCCAGCAGTTACGACGCCGGGGGTGTTAACACTGAAGCTTTCTTT.